Here is one TCR beta chain with its context. A second PCR, run for about 6 to 11 cycles, used a sample-barcoded 5' primer plus a J-beta primer mix. TCRdb re-derived calls from the 5' RACE reads in MiXCR, one entry per CDR3 protein. The repertoire holds around 1,000,000 distinct CDR3 sequences, almost 25% seen once, with 0.65% to 0.95% in the top ten. The sample originates from a study of blood T cells in healthy people across ages. V was trimmed by 7 bases and J by 6 bases, leaving 18 bases between them. CDR1 is SQVTM, CDR2 ANQGSEA, per germline. This CDR3 contains 13 residues. These same records also appear under a second study, on T cells of mothers and their children.

The chain recombines TRBV29-1 with TRBJ1-1; D unclear. This clonotype was obtained from a girl aged 2 to 10 in good health. The sample consisted of blood. CDR3 DNA: TGCAGCGCCGCCGTCGTTAATAGCCCTGAAGCTTTCTTT. Translation gives CSAAVVNSPEAFF.